This TCR beta chain is from a study of cytomegalovirus exposure and HLA in healthy donors. Study-wide context: In an early release, HLA-typed donors contributed tens of millions of unique TCR sequences.

Study-wide findings and caveats: Sequencing probably produced one cluster of sequence variants that were highly shared. Previous analysis showed most TCR beta V segments were productive about 87% or about 30% of the time.

On this clone itself: Its target is not known.

Per germline, CDR1 SGDLS and CDR2 YYNGEE. V lost 0 bases and J lost 6, with 21 bases in between. The CDR3 extends over 17 amino acids. The PCR contained 60 Vbeta and 13 Jbeta primers. Assay used: immunoSEQ multiplex PCR; TCRdb lists only in-frame clones, some missing. This sample has roughly 190,000 clones; about four fifths occur once, and the top ten carry more than 1.5%. V is TRBV9 and J is TRBJ1-2; possibly TRBD1 for D (6 bases). The sequence came from a girl aged 5-17 years in good health and CMV-seropositive. Sequenced material: PBMCs. Here the CDR3 DNA reads TGTGCCAGCAGCGTAGCCCCACGGACAGACCCAACTGATGGCTACACCTTC. The encoded protein is CASSVAPRTDPTDGYTF.